These 22 T cell receptor beta chains were all obtained from the same sample, sequenced in a study of blood T cell repertoires in COVID-19. Libraries were prepared by immunoSEQ multiplex PCR; TCRdb keeps only in-frame clonotypes and omits some of them. The sample lists about 100,000 clones; 55% to 75% were seen once. Sequencing was performed on peripheral blood. The source of these receptors is a woman between 40 and 55 years old with acute or convalescent COVID-19.

This clone is labeled as medium-sized. The rearrangement joins TRBV7-2 to TRBJ2-7; 8 bases match TRBD1. The CDR3 is 15 amino acids. Germline lookup yields CDR1 SGHTA and CDR2 FQGNSA. Losses at the gene ends were 0 bases for V and 7 bases for J; bases not matched to a gene: 8. CDR3 sequence: CASSLATQGVGEQYF. In nucleotides, the CDR3 is TGTGCCAGCAGCTTAGCAACACAGGGGGTTGGGGAGCAGTACTTC. The full variable domain, rest sourced from reference TRBV7-2 and TRBJ2-7, is GAGVSQSPSNKVTEKGKDVELRCDPISGHTALYWYRQSLGQGLEFLIYFQGNSAPDKSGLPSDRFSAERTGGSVSTLTIQRTQQEDSAVYLCASSLATQGVGEQYFGPGTRLTVT.

This clone has a single count. The J gene is TRBJ2-7, the V gene TRBV29-1; 7 bases are a match to TRBD2. The CDR3 contains 14 residues. Germline-derived CDR1 and CDR2 are SQVTM and ANQGSEA. J lost 2 bases, V lost 7 bases, and 11 bases had no gene match. CDR3 nucleotide sequence: TGCAGCGCTGGGGACTATGTGAGTACCTACGAGCAGTACTTC. Translation: CSAGDYVSTYEQYF.

CDR3 sequence reads: CASSKAVAKNIQYF. As DNA, the CDR3 is TGTGCCAGCAGTAAGGCGGTAGCCAAAAACATTCAGTACTTC. The V and J genes are TRBV3-1 (or the pseudogene TRBV3-2) and TRBJ2-4; D call uncertain. The CDR3 extends over 14 amino acids. Germline CDR1 is LGHDT and CDR2 is YNNKEL (reference sequence). V was clipped by 6 bases and J by 0 bases, with 9 bases between them.

This clone was picked up a small number of times. The chain is built from TRBV5-1 and TRBJ2-3; D might be TRBD2 (6 bases). The length of the CDR3 is 14 residues. With 5 bases removed from V and 1 base from J, the gap between germline ends came to 11 bases. CDR1 SGHRS and CDR2 YFSETQ come from the germline V gene. CDR3 residues: CASRPTGGTDTQYF. CDR3 DNA: TGCGCCAGCAGACCGACGGGGGGCACAGATACGCAGTATTTT.

The V and J genes are TRBV20-1 and TRBJ2-7; 12 bases line up with TRBD2. The CDR3 runs to 14 residues. V dropped 3 bases and J dropped 1; count of bases not matched to a gene: 1. Germline V gene data show CDR1 as DFQATT and CDR2 as SNEGSKA (reference sequence). This CDR3 reads CSASGLAGSYEQYF. The CDR3 DNA reads as TGCAGTGCTAGTGGACTAGCGGGGTCCTACGAGCAGTACTTC.

This clone was found a few times. The chain recombines TRBV19 with TRBJ1-5, with 12 bases aligning to TRBD1. Losses at the gene ends were 6 bases for V and 2 bases for J; bases not matched to a gene: 11. The CDR3 spans 18 residues. The germline CDR1 and CDR2 sequences are LNHDA and SQIVND (reference sequence). CDR3 residues: CASSPLPGQGARNQPQHF. The CDR3, as DNA: TGTGCCAGTAGCCCCCTCCCGGGACAGGGGGCACGCAATCAGCCCCAGCATTTT. Together with reference TRBV19 and TRBJ1-5, the CDR3 gives the full variable domain: DGGITQSPKYLFRKEGQNVTLSCEQNLNHDAMYWYRQDPGQGLRLIYYSQIVNDFQKGDIAEGYSVSREKKESFPLTVTSAQKNPTAFYLCASSPLPGQGARNQPQHFGDGTRLSIL.

This CDR3 is CASSFPPTDEAFF. The CDR3 coding sequence is TGTGCCAGCAGTTTTCCCCCGACAGACGAAGCTTTCTTT. The genes are TRBV28 and TRBJ1-1, with D possibly being TRBD1 (5 bases). Trimming shortened V by 3 bases and J by 8 bases, and 13 bases separated the two germline ends. The CDR3 runs 13 residues. CDR1 MDHEN and CDR2 SYDVKM come from the germline V gene.

The gene calls are TRBV5-6 and TRBJ2-2, with TRBD1 identical over 12 bases. This CDR3 is 17 amino acids long. The ends lost 4 bases at V and 3 bases at J; junction bases unmatched: 7. The germline gives CDR1 SGHDT, CDR2 YYEEEE. The CDR3 DNA sequence: TGTGCCAGCAGCCGACTGGGACAGGGGGCATACACCGGGGAGCTGTTTTTT. It translates to CASSRLGQGAYTGELFF.

The V call is TRBV27, the J call TRBJ1-6, with unresolved D. From germline, CDR1 is MNHEY and CDR2 SMNVEV (reference sequence). The V end was cut by 2 bases, the J end by 6 bases, with 5 bases between. The CDR3 is 13 residues long. The CDR3 DNA sequence: TGTGCCAGCAGTTTACAGATTAATTCACCCCTCCACTTT. Translated: CASSLQINSPLHF.

This rearrangement joins TRBV2 to TRBJ2-2, with 8 nucleotides matching TRBD1. The CDR3 length is 16 residues. From germline, CDR1 is SNHLY and CDR2 FYNNEI. V lost 7 bases, J lost 4 bases, and 11 bases stayed unmatched. The CDR3 reads CASKRQGTPGTGELFF. The CDR3 coding sequence is TGTGCCAGCAAAAGACAGGGGACCCCGGGCACCGGGGAGCTGTTTTTT.

This clone was detected only a few times. The chain combines TRBV5-6 with TRBJ1-5; D not certain. Germline CDR1 reads SGHDT; CDR2 reads YYEEEE. V was trimmed by 4 bases and J by 2 bases, leaving 13 bases between them. This CDR3 comprises 15 residues. The CDR3 region is CASSLTREGNQPQHF. CDR3 nucleotides: TGTGCCAGCAGCCTCACTCGGGAGGGCAATCAGCCCCAGCATTTT.

The CDR3 is CASTLGGGASGYTF. The DNA for the CDR3 is TGTGCCAGCACCCTAGGGGGGGGAGCTAGTGGCTACACCTTC. The chain joins TRBV6-5 to TRBJ1-2; D is perhaps TRBD1 (6 bases). V was pared by 7 bases and J by 7 bases, with 19 bases between. This CDR3 contains 14 residues. Germline CDR1 is MNHEY and CDR2 is SVGAGI.

The chain employs TRBV4-1 and TRBJ2-5, with D perhaps matching TRBD2 (6 bases). The germline V gene encodes CDR1 MGHRA and CDR2 YSYEKL. The CDR3 sequence is 17 residues long. Trimming left V 2 bases short and J 5 bases short, with 21 bases between. The CDR3 protein is CASSQLNLLPAGETQYF. In DNA, the CDR3 is TGCGCCAGCAGCCAACTCAACCTTCTCCCGGCGGGGGAGACCCAGTACTTC.

The gene calls are TRBV18 and TRBJ1-3; D might be TRBD1 (5 bases). V was cut by 0 bases and J by 0 bases, with 9 bases left in between. Germline lookup yields CDR1 KGHSH and CDR2 LQKENI. The CDR3 contains 16 residues. The CDR3 is CASSPPDTISGNTIYF. The CDR3 region has the DNA TGTGCCAGCTCACCACCGGACACGATCTCTGGAAACACCATATATTTT.

This clone was seen ten or more times. The V call is TRBV19, the J call TRBJ1-5; TRBD1 matches 7 bases. The germline gives CDR1 LNHDA, CDR2 SQIVND (reference sequence). This CDR3 is built from 14 residues. With V trimmed by 3 bases and J by 4 bases, 3 bases remained unmatched. The CDR3 sequence: CASSMTGRNQPQHF. DNA for the CDR3: TGTGCCAGTAGTATGACAGGGCGGAATCAGCCCCAGCATTTT.

The J gene is TRBJ2-7, the V gene TRBV5-4, with D possibly being TRBD2 (5 bases). Germline values: CDR1 SGHNT, CDR2 YYREEE (reference sequence). The CDR3 is 14 amino acids. Trimming removed 1 base from V and 2 bases from J, with 10 bases in between. The CDR3 region is CASSLKDGTYEQYF. In DNA form, the CDR3 reads TGTGCCAGCAGCTTGAAGGACGGGACCTACGAGCAGTACTTC.

The CDR3 DNA sequence: TGTGCCAGCAGTGACGGGGCCAGGGGGTCTTATAATTCACCCCTCCACTTT. Translating gives CASSDGARGSYNSPLHF. The chain employs TRBV6-4 and TRBJ1-6, with TRBD1 matching over 7 bases. The junction had 8 bases not matched to a gene; V was cut back by 2 bases and J by 4 bases. Per the germline V gene, CDR1 is MRHNA and CDR2 is SNTAGT. The CDR3 spans 17 residues.

This clone turned up a few times. This sequence joins TRBV6-5 and TRBJ1-6; 8 bases agree with TRBD1. The CDR3 runs to 15 residues. V lost 6 bases, J lost 8 bases, and 9 bases stayed unmatched. Germline V gene lookup returns CDR1 MNHEY and CDR2 SVGAGI. In DNA form, the CDR3 reads TGTGCCAGCAGCCGACAGGGGATCGGCGATTCACCCCTCCACTTT. It codes for CASSRQGIGDSPLHF.

The chain recombines TRBV2 with TRBJ2-1; a possible D gene is TRBD1 (6 bases). This CDR3 contains 13 residues. Germline CDR1 reads SNHLY; CDR2 reads FYNNEI. The V end lost 8 bases, the J end lost 7 bases, and 15 bases lay between the germline ends. The CDR3 nucleotides read TGTGCCAGCTCAAGGACAGTTAAAAATGAGCAGTTCTTC. It is translated as CASSRTVKNEQFF.

The chain links TRBV7-2 to TRBJ1-6; a possible D gene is TRBD1 (5 bases). Trimming cost V 5 bases and J 7 bases, with 15 bases left between them. This CDR3 is 15 amino acids long. Germline V gene lookup returns CDR1 SGHTA and CDR2 FQGNSA. The CDR3 DNA reads TGTGCCAGCAGCCCAAGACAGTCCCCCAATTCACCCCTCCACTTT. Protein product: CASSPRQSPNSPLHF. The full variable domain, in which reference TRBV7-2 and TRBJ1-6 provide the parts outside the CDR3, is GAGVSQSPSNKVTEKGKDVELRCDPISGHTALYWYRQSLGQGLEFLIYFQGNSAPDKSGLPSDRFSAERTGGSVSTLTIQRTQQEDSAVYLCASSPRQSPNSPLHFGNGTRLTVT.

A few counts support this clone. The chain combines TRBV5-4 with TRBJ1-2; D might be TRBD1 (5 bases). V was shortened by 7 bases and J by 4 bases, with 14 bases between the two germline ends. CDR3 length: 13 amino acids. Germline-derived CDR1 and CDR2 are SGHNT and YYREEE (reference sequence). CDR3 nucleotide sequence: TGTGCCAGCGATCCAGGGCTCGGCTATGGCTACACCTTC. It is translated as CASDPGLGYGYTF.

Only one count was recorded for this clone. V gene TRBV24-1 combines with J gene TRBJ2-1, with a possible D match to TRBD2 (5 bases). The V end lost 2 bases, the J end lost 6 bases, and 13 bases lay between the germline ends. The CDR3 consists of 15 residues. Germline V lookup: CDR1 KGHDR, CDR2 SFDVKD. The CDR3 DNA follows: TGTGCCACCAGTGATTCCCTGCTAAGCGGCAATGAGCAGTTCTTC. Translating it yields CATSDSLLSGNEQFF.